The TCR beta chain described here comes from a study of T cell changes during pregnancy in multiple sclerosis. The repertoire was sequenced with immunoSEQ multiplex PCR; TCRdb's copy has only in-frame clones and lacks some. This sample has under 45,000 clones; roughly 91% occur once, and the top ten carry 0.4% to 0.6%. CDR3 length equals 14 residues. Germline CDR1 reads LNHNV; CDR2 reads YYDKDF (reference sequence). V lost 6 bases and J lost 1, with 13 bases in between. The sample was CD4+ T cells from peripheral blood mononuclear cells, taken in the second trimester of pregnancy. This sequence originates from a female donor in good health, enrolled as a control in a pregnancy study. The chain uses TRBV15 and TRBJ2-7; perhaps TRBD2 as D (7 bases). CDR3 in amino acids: CATRGGGSSYEQYF. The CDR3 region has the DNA TGTGCCACCAGAGGGGGGGGGTCGTCCTACGAGCAGTACTTC.